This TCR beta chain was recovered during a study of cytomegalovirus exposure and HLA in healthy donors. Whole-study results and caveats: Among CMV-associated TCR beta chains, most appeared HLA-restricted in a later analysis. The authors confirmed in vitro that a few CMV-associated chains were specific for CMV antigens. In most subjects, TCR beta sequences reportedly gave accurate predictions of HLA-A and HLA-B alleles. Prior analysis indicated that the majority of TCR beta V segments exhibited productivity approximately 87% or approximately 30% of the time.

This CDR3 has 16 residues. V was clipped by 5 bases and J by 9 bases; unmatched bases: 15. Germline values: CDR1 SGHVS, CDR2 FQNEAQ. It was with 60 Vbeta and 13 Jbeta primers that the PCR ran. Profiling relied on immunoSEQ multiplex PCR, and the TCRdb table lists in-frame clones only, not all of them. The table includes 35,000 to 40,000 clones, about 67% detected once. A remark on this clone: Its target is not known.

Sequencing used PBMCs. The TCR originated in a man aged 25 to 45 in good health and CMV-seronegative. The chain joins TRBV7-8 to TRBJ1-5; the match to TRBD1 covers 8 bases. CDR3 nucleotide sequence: TGTGCCAGCAGCCCCGGGAGGCAGGGGGCCCTAGGGCCCCAGCATTTT. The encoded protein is CASSPGRQGALGPQHF.